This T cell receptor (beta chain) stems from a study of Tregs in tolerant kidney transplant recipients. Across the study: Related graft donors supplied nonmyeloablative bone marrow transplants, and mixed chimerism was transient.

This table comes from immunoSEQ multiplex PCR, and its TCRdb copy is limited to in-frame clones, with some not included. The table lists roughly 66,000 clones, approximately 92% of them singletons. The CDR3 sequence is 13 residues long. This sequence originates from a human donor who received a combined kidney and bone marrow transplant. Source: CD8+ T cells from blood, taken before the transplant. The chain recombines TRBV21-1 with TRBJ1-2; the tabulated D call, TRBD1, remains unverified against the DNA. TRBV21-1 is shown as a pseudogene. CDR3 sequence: CASSNRDRVFKFF. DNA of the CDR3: TGTGCCAGCAGTAACCGGGACAGGGTATTTAAGTTCTTC.